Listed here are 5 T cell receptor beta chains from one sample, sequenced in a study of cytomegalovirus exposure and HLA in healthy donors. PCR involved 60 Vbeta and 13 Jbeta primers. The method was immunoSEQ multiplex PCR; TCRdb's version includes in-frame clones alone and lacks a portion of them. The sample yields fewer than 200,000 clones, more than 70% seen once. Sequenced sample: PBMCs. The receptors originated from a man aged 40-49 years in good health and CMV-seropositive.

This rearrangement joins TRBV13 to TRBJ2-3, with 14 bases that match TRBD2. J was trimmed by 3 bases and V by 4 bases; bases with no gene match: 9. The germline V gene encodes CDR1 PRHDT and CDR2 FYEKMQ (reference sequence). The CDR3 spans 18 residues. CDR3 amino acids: CASSSGTSGSSGTDTQYF. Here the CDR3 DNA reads TGTGCCAGCAGCTCCGGGACTAGCGGGAGTAGTGGAACAGATACGCAGTATTTT.

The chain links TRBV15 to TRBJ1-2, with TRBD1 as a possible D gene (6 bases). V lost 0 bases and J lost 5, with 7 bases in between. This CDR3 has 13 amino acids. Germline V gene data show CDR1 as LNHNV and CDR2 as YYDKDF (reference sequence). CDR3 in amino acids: CATSREGGYGYTF. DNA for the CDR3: TGTGCCACCAGCAGAGAAGGGGGTTATGGCTACACCTTC.

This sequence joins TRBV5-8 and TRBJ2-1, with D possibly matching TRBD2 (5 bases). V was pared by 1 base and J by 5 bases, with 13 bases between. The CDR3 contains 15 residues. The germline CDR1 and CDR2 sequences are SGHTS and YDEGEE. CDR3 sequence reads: CASSLRQLANNEQFF. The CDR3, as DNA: TGTGCCAGCAGCTTGAGGCAGCTAGCAAACAATGAGCAGTTCTTC.

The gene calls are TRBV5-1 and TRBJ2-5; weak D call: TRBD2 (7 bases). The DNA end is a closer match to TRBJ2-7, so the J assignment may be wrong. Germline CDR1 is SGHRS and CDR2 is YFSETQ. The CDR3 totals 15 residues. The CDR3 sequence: CASSLVGGGSYEQYF. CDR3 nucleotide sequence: TGCGCCAGCAGCTTGGTGGGAGGGGGGTCCTACGAGCAGTACTTC.

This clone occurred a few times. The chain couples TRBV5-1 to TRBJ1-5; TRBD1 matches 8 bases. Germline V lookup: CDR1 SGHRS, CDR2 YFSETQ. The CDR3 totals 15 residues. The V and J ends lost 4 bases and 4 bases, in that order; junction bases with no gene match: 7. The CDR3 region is CASSAQGGLNQPQHF. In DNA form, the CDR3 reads TGCGCCAGCAGCGCACAGGGGGGGTTAAATCAGCCCCAGCATTTT. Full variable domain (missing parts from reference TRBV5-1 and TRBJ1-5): KAGVTQTPRYLIKTRGQQVTLSCSPISGHRSVSWYQQTPGQGLQFLFEYFSETQRNKGNFPGRFSGRQFSNSRSEMNVSTLELGDSALYLCASSAQGGLNQPQHFGDGTRLSIL.